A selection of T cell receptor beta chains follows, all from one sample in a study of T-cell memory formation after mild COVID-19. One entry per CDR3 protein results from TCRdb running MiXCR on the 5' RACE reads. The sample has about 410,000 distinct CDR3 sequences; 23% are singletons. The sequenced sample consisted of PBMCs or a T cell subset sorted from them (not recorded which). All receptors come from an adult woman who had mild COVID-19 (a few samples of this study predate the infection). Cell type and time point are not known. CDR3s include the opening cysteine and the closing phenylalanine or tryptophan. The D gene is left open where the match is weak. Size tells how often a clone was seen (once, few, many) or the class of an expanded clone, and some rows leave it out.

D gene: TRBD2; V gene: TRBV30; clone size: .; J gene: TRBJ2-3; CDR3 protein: CAWSVAGGGDTQYF; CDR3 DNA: TGTGCCTGGAGTGTAGCGGGGGGCGGCGATACGCAGTATTTT
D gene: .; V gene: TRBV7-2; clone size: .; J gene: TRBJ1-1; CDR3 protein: CASSLGGRVRTEAFF; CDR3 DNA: TGTGCCAGCAGCTTAGGAGGCAGGGTAAGGACTGAAGCTTTCTTT
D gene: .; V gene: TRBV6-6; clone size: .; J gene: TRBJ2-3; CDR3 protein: CASSTSVGGAYLDTQYF; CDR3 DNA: TGTGCCAGCAGTACCTCGGTAGGGGGAGCTTATTTAGATACGCAGTATTTT
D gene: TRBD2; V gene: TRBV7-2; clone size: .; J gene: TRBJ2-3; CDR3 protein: CASSLTLAGADTQYF; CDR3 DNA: TGTGCCAGCAGCTTAACCCTAGCGGGAGCGGATACGCAGTATTTT
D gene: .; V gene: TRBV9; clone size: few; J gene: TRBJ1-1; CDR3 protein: CASSPSPRGNTEAFF; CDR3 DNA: TGTGCCAGCAGCCCAAGCCCTAGAGGGAACACTGAAGCTTTCTTT
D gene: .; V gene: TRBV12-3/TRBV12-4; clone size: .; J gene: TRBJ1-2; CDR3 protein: CASSLQGFVDGYTF; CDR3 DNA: TGTGCCAGCAGTTTACAAGGGTTTGTGGATGGCTACACCTTC
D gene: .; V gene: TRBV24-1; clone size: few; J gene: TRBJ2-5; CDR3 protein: CATSDSGLPQETQYF; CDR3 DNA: TGTGCCACCAGTGACTCTGGACTACCTCAAGAGACCCAGTACTTC
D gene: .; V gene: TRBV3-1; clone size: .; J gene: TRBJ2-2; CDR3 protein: CASSQVLTVANTGELFF; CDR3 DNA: TGTGCCAGCAGCCAAGTCTTGACAGTTGCGAACACCGGGGAGCTGTTTTTT
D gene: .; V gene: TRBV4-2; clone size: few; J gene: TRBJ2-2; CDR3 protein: CASSQLWAGNTGELFF; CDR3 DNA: TGTGCCAGCAGCCAGTTGTGGGCGGGGAACACCGGGGAGCTGTTTTTT
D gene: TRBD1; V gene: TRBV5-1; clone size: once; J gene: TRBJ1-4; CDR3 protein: CASSAVGQGNEKLFF; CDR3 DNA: TGCGCCAGCAGCGCGGTGGGACAGGGTAATGAAAAACTGTTTTTT